This is a list of T cell receptor beta chains from one sample in a study of CD8+ T cells in alopecia areata. The assay was immunoSEQ multiplex PCR, and TCRdb's table has in-frame clones only and misses some. The sample yields around 29,000 clones, 62% seen once. Sequencing was performed on NKG2D-high CD8+ T cells sorted from blood. These receptor sequences come from a human donor with alopecia areata. Both conserved end residues are part of each CDR3. The D gene is left open where the match is weak. Expanded clones get a size class; other rows say once, few or many, or leave the size out.

size: NA; V: TRBV4-2; J: TRBJ1-2; length: 16; D: NA; DNA: TGTGCCAGCAGCCCGCACGGCGGGGGGAGTGGCTATGGCTACACCTTC; CDR3: CASSPHGGGSGYGYTF
size: NA; V: TRBV7-9; J: TRBJ2-7; length: 16; D: NA; DNA: TGTGCCAGCAGCTTAGCGGGCGGCAGGGGGGCTTACGAGCAGTACTTC; CDR3: CASSLAGGRGAYEQYF
size: medium-sized; V: TRBV12-5; J: TRBJ1-1; length: 12; D: NA; DNA: TGTGCTAGTGAAGGTCCTAACACTGAAGCTTTCTTT; CDR3: CASEGPNTEAFF
size: medium-sized; V: TRBV7-2; J: TRBJ2-7; length: 15; D: TRBD2; DNA: TGTGCCAGCAGCCCGGGACTAGCGGGAGGGAACGAGCAGTACTTC; CDR3: CASSPGLAGGNEQYF
size: NA; V: TRBV6-6; J: TRBJ2-3; length: 15; D: TRBD2; DNA: TGTGCCAGCAGGAGACTAGCGGGAGGGTTAGATACGCAGTATTTT; CDR3: CASRRLAGGLDTQYF
size: NA; V: TRBV15; J: TRBJ2-1; length: 14; D: NA; DNA: TGTGCCACCAGCAGAGATCCCTCAGTACGGGAGCAGTTCTTC; CDR3: CATSRDPSVREQFF
size: NA; V: TRBV28; J: TRBJ2-7; length: 14; D: NA; DNA: TGTGCCAGCAGTGCCCCCAGGGCCCCCTACGAGCAGTACTTC; CDR3: CASSAPRAPYEQYF
size: NA; V: TRBV29-1; J: TRBJ2-7; length: 11; D: NA; DNA: TGCAGCGTTCAAGACGGCTACGAGCAGTACTTC; CDR3: CSVQDGYEQYF
size: NA; V: TRBV27; J: TRBJ2-2; length: 14; D: NA; DNA: TGTGCCAGCAGTGGAATCAGGGGGGCCGGGGAGCTGTTTTTT; CDR3: CASSGIRGAGELFF
size: NA; V: TRBV7-2; J: TRBJ2-7; length: 15; D: TRBD1; DNA: TGTGCCAGCAGCTTAGGGAGGACAGGGCCCTACGAGCAGTACTTC; CDR3: CASSLGRTGPYEQYF
size: NA; V: TRBV13; J: TRBJ2-7; length: 15; D: NA; DNA: TGTGCCAGCAGCTTCTCAGCGAGCGGAACCTACGAGCAGTACTTC; CDR3: CASSFSASGTYEQYF
size: NA; V: TRBV29-1; J: TRBJ1-2; length: 13; D: TRBD1; DNA: TGCAGCGTTGAGGCAGGGACAGCCTATGGCTACACCTTC; CDR3: CSVEAGTAYGYTF
size: few; V: TRBV11-2; J: TRBJ2-1; length: 16; D: TRBD2; DNA: TGTGCCAGCAGCCCGGGGACTAGCGGGAGGAACAATGAGCAGTTCTTC; CDR3: CASSPGTSGRNNEQFF
size: NA; V: TRBV6-5; J: TRBJ2-2; length: 13; D: NA; DNA: TGTGCCAGCAGTTACGGTTCTGCCGGGGAGCTGTTTTTT; CDR3: CASSYGSAGELFF
size: NA; V: TRBV28; J: TRBJ1-2; length: 17; D: NA; DNA: TGTGCCAGCAGTTTAGGGAGTCCCAGGGTCGCCAACTATGGCTACACCTTC; CDR3: CASSLGSPRVANYGYTF
size: few; V: TRBV29-1; J: TRBJ2-1; length: 14; D: NA; DNA: TGCAGCGTTGAGGAGTGGGGCTCCTACAATGAGCAGTTCTTC; CDR3: CSVEEWGSYNEQFF
size: NA; V: TRBV4-3; J: TRBJ2-3; length: 17; D: TRBD2; DNA: TGCGCCAGCAGCCAAGATCTCCTAGCGGAAGACACAGATACGCAGTATTTT; CDR3: CASSQDLLAEDTDTQYF
size: NA; V: TRBV11-2; J: TRBJ2-1; length: 15; D: TRBD1; DNA: TGTGCCAGCAGCTTAATGGGACAGCCCCTCAATGAGCAGTTCTTC; CDR3: CASSLMGQPLNEQFF
size: NA; V: TRBV28; J: TRBJ2-2; length: 15; D: TRBD2; DNA: TGTGCCAGCAGTTTAGCGGGAGTCTATGGCGGGGAGCTGTTTTTT; CDR3: CASSLAGVYGGELFF
size: NA; V: TRBV19; J: TRBJ2-1; length: 17; D: TRBD2; DNA: TGTGCCAACCCGACTAGCGGGGGGTCCAGCTCCTACAATGAGCAGTTCTTC; CDR3: CANPTSGGSSSYNEQFF
size: few; V: TRBV4-1; J: TRBJ2-1; length: 16; D: NA; DNA: TGCGCCAGCAGCCAAGATTGGAGGGAGGCCTACAATGAGCAGTTCTTC; CDR3: CASSQDWREAYNEQFF
size: few; V: TRBV4-1; J: TRBJ2-3; length: 15; D: TRBD2; DNA: TGCGCCAGCAGCCCCCCGGGACTAGCGATAGATACGCAGTATTTT; CDR3: CASSPPGLAIDTQYF
size: NA; V: TRBV11-2; J: TRBJ2-1; length: 14; D: NA; DNA: TGTGCCAGCAGCTTAGGAATAGGGGATTATGAGCAGTTCTTC; CDR3: CASSLGIGDYEQFF
size: NA; V: TRBV9; J: TRBJ2-4; length: 17; D: NA; DNA: TGTGCCAGCAGCGTGGCGGCGGAGGGGTTGGCCAAAAACATTCAGTACTTC; CDR3: CASSVAAEGLAKNIQYF
size: few; V: TRBV9; J: TRBJ2-7; length: 15; D: NA; DNA: TGTGCCAGCAGCGGGTACATAGGGCGGGCTACCGAGCAGTACTTC; CDR3: CASSGYIGRATEQYF
size: NA; V: TRBV10-2; J: TRBJ2-1; length: 17; D: TRBD2; DNA: TGCGCCAGCAGTGCGGGGTTACTAGCGGAGCATCGGAATGAGCAGTTCTTC; CDR3: CASSAGLLAEHRNEQFF
size: NA; V: TRBV7-6; J: TRBJ2-5; length: 14; D: NA; DNA: TGTGCCAGCAGCCTGGGGGACGGGGGAGAGACCCAGTACTTC; CDR3: CASSLGDGGETQYF